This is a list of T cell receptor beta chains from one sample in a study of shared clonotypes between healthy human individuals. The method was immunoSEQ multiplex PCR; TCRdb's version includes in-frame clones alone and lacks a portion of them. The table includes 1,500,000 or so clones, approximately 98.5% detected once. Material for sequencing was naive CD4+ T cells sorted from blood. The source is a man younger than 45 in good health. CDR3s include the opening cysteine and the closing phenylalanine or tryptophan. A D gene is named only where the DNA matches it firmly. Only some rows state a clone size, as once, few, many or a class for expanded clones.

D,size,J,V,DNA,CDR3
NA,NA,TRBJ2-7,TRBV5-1,TGCGCCAGCAGCTTGAAGGGGCCCTACGAGCAGTACTTC,CASSLKGPYEQYF
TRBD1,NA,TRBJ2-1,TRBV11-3,TGTGCCAGCAGCTCCGGGACAGGGGTATACAATGAGCAGTTCTTC,CASSSGTGVYNEQFF
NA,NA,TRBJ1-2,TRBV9,TGTGCCAGCAGCGTAGAAGGGTTGGGCTATGGCTACACCTTC,CASSVEGLGYGYTF
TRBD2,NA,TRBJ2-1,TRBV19,TGTGCCACCTCGGGACTAGCGGGATACAATGAGCAGTTCTTC,CATSGLAGYNEQFF
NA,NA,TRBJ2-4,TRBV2,TGTGCCAGCAGTGAATCGGCAGGGGCCTTGATGGGCATTCAGTACTTC,CASSESAGALMGIQYF
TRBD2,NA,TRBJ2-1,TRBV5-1,TGCGCCAGCAGCAAAGGGACTAGCGCCCATGAGCAGTTCTTC,CASSKGTSAHEQFF
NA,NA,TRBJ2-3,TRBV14,TGTGCCAGCAGCCAAGATCGGGGACAAGTTTTCGATACGCAGTATTTT,CASSQDRGQVFDTQYF
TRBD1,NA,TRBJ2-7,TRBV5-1,TGCGCCAGCAGCTCTCAACAGGGGGCCCCCTACGAGCAGTACTTC,CASSSQQGAPYEQYF
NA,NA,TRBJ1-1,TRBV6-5,TGTGCCAGCAGTTACAATGCAGAAATGAACACTGAAGCTTTCTTT,CASSYNAEMNTEAFF
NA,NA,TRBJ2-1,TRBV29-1,TGCAGCGTTTGGAGGGGGGGCAATGAGCAGTTCTTC,CSVWRGGNEQFF
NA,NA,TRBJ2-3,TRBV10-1,TGCGCCAGCAGGAACAGCGGGACAGATACGCAGTATTTT,CASRNSGTDTQYF
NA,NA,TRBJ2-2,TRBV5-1,TGCGCCAGCAGCTTGGATGGGCGAATCCCTTCCGGAGGAACCGGGGAGCTGTTTTTT,CASSLDGRIPSGGTGELFF
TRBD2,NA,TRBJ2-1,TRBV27,TGTGCCAGCAGTCTGAGACTAGCGGGAGTGGGTTCAAGTGAGCAGTTCTTC,CASSLRLAGVGSSEQFF
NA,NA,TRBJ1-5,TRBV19,TGTGCCAGTAGTATCCCGGGTGACAATCAGCCCCAGCATTTT,CASSIPGDNQPQHF
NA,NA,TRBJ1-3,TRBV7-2,TGTGCCAGCAGCTTATTTGCCATGGACGGAGTGAGCTCTGGAAACACCATATATTTT,CASSLFAMDGVSSGNTIYF
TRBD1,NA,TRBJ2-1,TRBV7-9,TGTGCCAGCAGCTGGGGACAGGGGTACAATGAGCAGTTCTTC,CASSWGQGYNEQFF
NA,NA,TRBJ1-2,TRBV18,TGTGCCAGCTCACCTAGACAGCCCTATGGCTACACCTTC,CASSPRQPYGYTF
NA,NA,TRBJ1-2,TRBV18,TGTGCCAGCTCCACCGGGACCGGGAGGGACTATGGCTACACCTTC,CASSTGTGRDYGYTF
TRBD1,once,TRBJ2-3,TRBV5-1,TGCGCCAGCAGCTTGGGACAGGGGGCATTAAGCACAGATACGCAGTATTTT,CASSLGQGALSTDTQYF
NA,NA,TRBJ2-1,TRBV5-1,TGCGCCAGCAGCTTGGACAGCTCCTACAATGAGCAGTTCTTC,CASSLDSSYNEQFF
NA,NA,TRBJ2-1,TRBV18,TGTGCCAGCTCACCACCGGGGGGGCCTAGGAACAATGAGCAGTTCTTC,CASSPPGGPRNNEQFF
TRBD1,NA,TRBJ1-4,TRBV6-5,TGTGCCAGCAGCCAAGCCGGGACAGGAAGCGAAAAACTGTTTTTT,CASSQAGTGSEKLFF
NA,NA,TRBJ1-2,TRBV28,TGTGCCAGCAGTTTCCCTTTGGGGGGGGACTATGGCTACACCTTC,CASSFPLGGDYGYTF
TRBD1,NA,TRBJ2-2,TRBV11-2,TGTGCCAGCAGCTTTTACAGGGGGGAGTACACCGGGGAGCTGTTTTTT,CASSFYRGEYTGELFF
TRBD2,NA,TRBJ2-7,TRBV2,TGTGCCAGCGGGGGGAGGGCGGTCTCCTACGAGCAGTACTTC,CASGGRAVSYEQYF
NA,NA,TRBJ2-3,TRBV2,TGTGCCAGCAGTCCGCTACGGGATACGCAGTATTTT,CASSPLRDTQYF
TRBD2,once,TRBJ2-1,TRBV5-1,TGCGCCAGCAGCTTGGATTCGGGAGGCAGGAATGAGCAGTTCTTC,CASSLDSGGRNEQFF
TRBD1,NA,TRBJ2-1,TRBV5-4,TGTGCCAGCAGCTCCGGACAGGGGCGGAATGAGCAGTTCTTC,CASSSGQGRNEQFF
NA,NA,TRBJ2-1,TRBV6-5,TGTGCCAGCAGTTTGGGCAGGACGAGCTCCTACAATGAGCAGTTCTTC,CASSLGRTSSYNEQFF
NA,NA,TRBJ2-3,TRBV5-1,TGCGCCAGCAGGAGGTCACTGGTCCGGGATACGCAGTATTTT,CASRRSLVRDTQYF
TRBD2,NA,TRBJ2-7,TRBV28,TGTGCCAGCGCCGGACTTAGCGGGAGTCACTACGAGCAGTACTTC,CASAGLSGSHYEQYF
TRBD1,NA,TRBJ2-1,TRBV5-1,TGCGCCAGCACCAGGGATCTTCAGGGGGCCCATGAGCAGTTCTTC,CASTRDLQGAHEQFF
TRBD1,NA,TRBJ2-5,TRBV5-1,TGCGCCAGCAGCCCCTCGGGACAGGGGGGAAAGACCCAGTACTTC,CASSPSGQGGKTQYF
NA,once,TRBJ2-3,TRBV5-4,TGTGCCAGCAGCTTGCAGGGGTTTTTTGGCACAGATACGCAGTATTTT,CASSLQGFFGTDTQYF
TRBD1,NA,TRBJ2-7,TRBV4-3,TGCGCCAGCAGCCGTAATCAGGACAGGGGAAGACAGTACTTC,CASSRNQDRGRQYF
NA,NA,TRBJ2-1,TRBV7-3,TGTGCCAGCAGCTTAAGTCTTTACAATGAGCAGTTCTTC,CASSLSLYNEQFF
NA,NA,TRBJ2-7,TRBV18,TGTGCCAGCTCACCCCCGGGCGCGGAGGGCCTTCTCTACGAGCAGTACTTC,CASSPPGAEGLLYEQYF
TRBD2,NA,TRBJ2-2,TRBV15,TGTGCCACCAGCAGGGGTAGCGGGAGGGTACCCGGGGAGCTGTTTTTT,CATSRGSGRVPGELFF
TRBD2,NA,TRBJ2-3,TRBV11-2,TGTGCCAGCACCCTTAGCGGGAGGGCCTGGGATACGCAGTATTTT,CASTLSGRAWDTQYF
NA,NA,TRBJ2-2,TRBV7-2,TGTGCCAGCAACGTGCAGGGTCAGTACACCGGGGAGCTGTTTTTT,CASNVQGQYTGELFF
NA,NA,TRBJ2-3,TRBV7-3,TGTGCCAGCAGCTTAAATCAAGGCGTGGTGGGCACAGATACGCAGTATTTT,CASSLNQGVVGTDTQYF
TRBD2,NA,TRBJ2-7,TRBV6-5,TGTGCCAGCAGACTAGCGGGAGCATTAGCCTACGAGCAGTACTTC,CASRLAGALAYEQYF
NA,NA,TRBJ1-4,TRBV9,TGTGCCAGCAGCGTAGGTGGTCAAGGAGGTGAAAAACTGTTTTTT,CASSVGGQGGEKLFF
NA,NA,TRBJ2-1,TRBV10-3,TGTGCCATCAGTGAGTGGGGGGAACAGGTCACGTTAGGCAATGAGCAGTTCTTC,CAISEWGEQVTLGNEQFF
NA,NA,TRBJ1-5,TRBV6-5,TGTGCCAGCAGCCGGACAGTTAGCAATCAGCCCCAGCATTTT,CASSRTVSNQPQHF
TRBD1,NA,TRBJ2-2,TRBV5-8,TGTGCCAGCAGCTTGGTAGGGACAGGGAACACCGGGGAGCTGTTTTTT,CASSLVGTGNTGELFF
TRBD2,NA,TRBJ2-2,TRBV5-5,TGTGCCAGCAATCCACCCCCGGGACTAGCGGGAGTACGATTGATCGGGGAGCTGTTTTTT,CASNPPPGLAGVRLIGELFF
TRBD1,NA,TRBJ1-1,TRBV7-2,TGTGCCAGCAGCCCCCACAGGGGAAGGGCCGGCACTGAAGCTTTCTTT,CASSPHRGRAGTEAFF
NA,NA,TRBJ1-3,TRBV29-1,TGCAGCGTTGTGGTAGTTGGAAACACCATATATTTT,CSVVVVGNTIYF
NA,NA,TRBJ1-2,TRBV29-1,TGCAGCGTTGCCCTCGGGACGGGGTATGGCTACACCTTC,CSVALGTGYGYTF
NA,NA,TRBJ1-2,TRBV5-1,TGCGCCAGCGTACCCGCGACAGGTTCTAACTATGGCTACACCTTC,CASVPATGSNYGYTF
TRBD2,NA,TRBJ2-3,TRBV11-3,TGTGCCAGCAGCTTTGCTACCCTAGGGACTAGCGCTACAGATACGCAGTATTTT,CASSFATLGTSATDTQYF
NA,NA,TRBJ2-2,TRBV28,TGTGCCAGCAGTTTAATAATAGCGGCGAACACCGGGGAGCTGTTTTTT,CASSLIIAANTGELFF